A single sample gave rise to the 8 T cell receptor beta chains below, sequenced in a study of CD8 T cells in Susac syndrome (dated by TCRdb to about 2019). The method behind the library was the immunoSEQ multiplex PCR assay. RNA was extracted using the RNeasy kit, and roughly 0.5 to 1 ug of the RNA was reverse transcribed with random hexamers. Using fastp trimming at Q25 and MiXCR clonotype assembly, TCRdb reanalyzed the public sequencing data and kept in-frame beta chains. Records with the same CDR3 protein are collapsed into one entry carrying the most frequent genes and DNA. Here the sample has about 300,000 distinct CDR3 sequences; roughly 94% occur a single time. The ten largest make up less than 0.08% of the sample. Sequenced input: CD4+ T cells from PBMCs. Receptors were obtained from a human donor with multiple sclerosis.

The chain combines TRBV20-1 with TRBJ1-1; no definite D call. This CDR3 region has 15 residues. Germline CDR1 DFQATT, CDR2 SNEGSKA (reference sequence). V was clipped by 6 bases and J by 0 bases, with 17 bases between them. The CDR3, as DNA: TGCAGTGCCCTCCCGGACGGCAGTTTGAACACTGAAGCTTTCTTT. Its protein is CSALPDGSLNTEAFF.

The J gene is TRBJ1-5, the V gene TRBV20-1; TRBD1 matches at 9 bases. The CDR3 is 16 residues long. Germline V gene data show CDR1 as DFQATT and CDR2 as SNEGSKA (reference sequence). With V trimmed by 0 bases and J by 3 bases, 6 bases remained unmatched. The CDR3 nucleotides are TGCAGTGCTAGAGACTCGGGGACAGGGAACAATCAGCCCCAGCATTTT. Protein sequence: CSARDSGTGNNQPQHF.

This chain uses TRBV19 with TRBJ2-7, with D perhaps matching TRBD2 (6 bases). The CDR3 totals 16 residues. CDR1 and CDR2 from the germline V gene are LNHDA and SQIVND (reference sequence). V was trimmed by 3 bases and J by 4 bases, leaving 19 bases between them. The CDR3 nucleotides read TGTGCCAGTAGTATCATCTTTTCCGGCGGGGTATACGAGCAGTACTTC. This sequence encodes CASSIIFSGGVYEQYF.

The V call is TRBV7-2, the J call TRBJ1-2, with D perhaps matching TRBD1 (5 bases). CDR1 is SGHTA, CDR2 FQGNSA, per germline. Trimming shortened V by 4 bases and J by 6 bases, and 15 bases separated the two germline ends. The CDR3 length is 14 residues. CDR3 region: CASSSMGGFDGYTF. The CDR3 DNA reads TGTGCCAGCAGCTCGATGGGGGGGTTCGATGGCTACACCTTC.

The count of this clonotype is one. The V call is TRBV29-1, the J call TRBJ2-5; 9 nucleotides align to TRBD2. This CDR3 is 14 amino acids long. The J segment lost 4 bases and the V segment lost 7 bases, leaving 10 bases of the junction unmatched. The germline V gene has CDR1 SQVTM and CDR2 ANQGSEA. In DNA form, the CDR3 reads TGCAGCGGGGGGCAAGCGGGGGGTGTAGAGACCCAGTACTTC. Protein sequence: CSGGQAGGVETQYF.

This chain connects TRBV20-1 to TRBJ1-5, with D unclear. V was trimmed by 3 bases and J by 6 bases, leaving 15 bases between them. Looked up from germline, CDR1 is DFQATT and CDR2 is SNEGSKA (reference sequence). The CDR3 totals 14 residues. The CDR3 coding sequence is TGCAGTGCTAGTAGCGGATGGGAAATTCAGCCCCAGCATTTT. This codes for CSASSGWEIQPQHF.

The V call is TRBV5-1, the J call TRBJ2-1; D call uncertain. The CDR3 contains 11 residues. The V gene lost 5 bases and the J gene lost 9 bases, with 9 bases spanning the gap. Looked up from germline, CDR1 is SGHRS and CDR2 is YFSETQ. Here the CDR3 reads CASSQNTEQFF. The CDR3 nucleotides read TGCGCCAGCAGTCAGAACACTGAGCAGTTCTTC.

Here the CDR3 DNA reads TGCAGCGTCTCAGGGGTGGGCAACGACTATGGCTACACCTTC. It translates to CSVSGVGNDYGYTF. V usage is TRBV29-1 and J usage is TRBJ1-2; a weak D match, TRBD1 (6 bases). This CDR3 is built from 14 residues. From germline, CDR1 is SQVTM and CDR2 ANQGSEA. Trimming removed 6 bases at V and 3 bases at J, with 17 bases between.